This T cell receptor beta chain was observed in a study of blood T cell repertoires in COVID-19 (dated by TCRdb to the early 2020s). Regarding the study in general: The collaborator samples originated in the United States, Italy and Spain and spanned the acute and convalescent phases of COVID-19. The material from the prospective study consisted of cDNA or gDNA derived from T cells, B-cell-depleted T cells, or PBMCs. Subjects who had been exposed to COVID-19, were actively infected with it, or had recovered from it provided the deeply sampled blood TCRbeta repertoires that made up the dataset. The repertoires were released in a freely available public database intended as a resource for research on the immune response to SARS-CoV-2. The samples were drawn from two sources: the first 160 participants of the ongoing ImmuneRACE study, and 950 to 1,500 subjects contributed by 6 global collaborators. Sample metadata almost always included a de-identified subject ID, COVID-19 status, age in years and sex. Where available, HLA class I and class II types were taken from metadata supplied by the sample provider and were not determined by assay-based typing.

Comment on this clone: Its antigen is unknown. It has no much larger one-base neighbor in the sample; base qualities were not kept.

In Seattle, one collaborating source enrolled patients while the infection was active and tracked those patients longitudinally over the course of disease. The collaborating institutions used their own protocols to collect whole blood in K2EDTA tubes. For TCRbeta analysis, collaborators shipped samples as frozen whole blood, isolated PBMCs, or DNA extracted from either of those sample types. TCRbeta CDR3 regions were amplified from genomic DNA using the immunoSEQ Assay, a bias-controlled multiplex PCR. In the original analysis: Within the assay, amplification of reference gene primers was used to estimate how many nucleated cells each sample contained. Sequence reads were collapsed and filtered to measure the absolute abundance of every unique TCRbeta CDR3 rearrangement. For each sample, productive Simpson clonality was calculated as the square root of Simpson's diversity index across productive rearrangements. In TCRdb, the immuneACCESS table is reduced to in-frame sequences with V and J assigned. These tables do not hold every clone; where another copy was compared, an unresolved V gene accounts for under half, and the others remain unexplained. V and J calls and clone size are as listed in that table; D and trimming were resolved from the DNA. In this sample the table shows roughly 570,000 clones, about 88% of which occur a single time. The ten largest clones take up roughly 7.3% of the sample.

Findings and caveats that apply to the study as a whole: The quantity of clinical and demographic metadata differed by source and by participant and was supplied without curation.

The receptor comes from a woman aged 45-65 years with COVID-19, enrolled during active disease. Sequencing was carried out using peripheral blood.

The base sequence is TGTGCCAGCAGTGAACAACCTCCGTCGGCTGGAAACACCATATATTTT. Translated, it reads CASSEQPPSAGNTIYF. Recombination connected TRBV6-1 to TRBJ1-3; the D gene is unclear. The CDR3 contains 16 residues, cysteine and phenylalanine counted. The sequence is cut down to CDR3 DNA, 48 bases in frame from base 1. V is reduced by 2 bases and J by 2 bases, leaving a spacing of 13 bases between them. The germline V gene yields MNHNS for CDR1 and SASEGT for CDR2.